These T cell receptor beta chains were read from a single sample in a study of blood T cell repertoires in COVID-19. Only in-frame clones appear in the TCRdb table, and some are missing; sequencing was by immunoSEQ multiplex PCR. The sample has tens of thousands of clones; less than 85% are singletons. The sequenced sample consisted of peripheral blood. All receptors derive from a man between 65 and 85 years old with active COVID-19. Each CDR3 is given with its conserved first and last residue. Each record gives: V gene, D gene, clone size, J gene, CDR3 DNA, CDR3 protein. The D gene is left open where the match is weak. Size tells how often a clone was seen (once, few, many) or the class of an expanded clone, and some rows leave it out.

>TRBV20-1|TRBD1|few|TRBJ1-1
TGCAGTGCTAGTCACAGGGGGAGTGTGGGCACTGAAGCTTTCTTT
CSASHRGSVGTEAFF
>TRBV5-1|.|few|TRBJ2-7
TGCGCCAGCAGCTCTAACAGGGACTCCTACGAGCAGTACTTC
CASSSNRDSYEQYF
>TRBV4-3|.|.|TRBJ1-3
TGCGCCAGCAGCCAAGCTACAGGGCTCGCCTCTGGAAACACCATATATTTT
CASSQATGLASGNTIYF
>TRBV1|.|few|TRBJ1-2
TGCACCAGCAGCCAACCGACAGCCTCTAACTATGGCTACACCTTC
CTSSQPTASNYGYTF
>TRBV5-4|TRBD2|.|TRBJ2-7
TGTGCCAGCAGCTTGCCAGCGGGAGAGGACGAGCAGTACTTC
CASSLPAGEDEQYF
>TRBV7-9|.|.|TRBJ2-3
TGTGCCAGCAGCTTGGGTCGGGGCGGGACCATAGGCCCAGATACGCAGTATTTT
CASSLGRGGTIGPDTQYF
>TRBV28|TRBD1|.|TRBJ1-2
TGTGCCAGCAGTCCTACAGGGGAAGATGGCTACACCTTC
CASSPTGEDGYTF
>TRBV5-1|.|.|TRBJ2-4
TGCGCCAGCAGCTTGGATGGGGCTACCAAAAACATTCAGTACTTC
CASSLDGATKNIQYF
>TRBV4-1|.|.|TRBJ2-1
TGCGCCAGCAGCCACTCTGTCGTGGGGGACTTAGTCTTC
CASSHSVVGDLVF
>TRBV5-4|TRBD2|.|TRBJ2-7
TGTGCCAGCAGCTTGACCGGGACTAGTAGTTACGAGCAGTACTTC
CASSLTGTSSYEQYF
>TRBV9|.|.|TRBJ2-5
TGTGCCAGCAGCCAGGGGAGTATTACCGCAGAGACCCAGTACTTC
CASSQGSITAETQYF
>TRBV5-1|.|.|TRBJ2-7
TGCGCCAGCAGCCCCCCGGACAGATCCTACGAGCAGTACTTC
CASSPPDRSYEQYF
>TRBV6-2/TRBV6-3|.|.|TRBJ2-3
TGTGCCAGCAGTTACAGGGGGAGAATAGATACGCAGTATTTT
CASSYRGRIDTQYF
>TRBV10-3|.|.|TRBJ1-3
TGTGCCATCAGAGTCGGGGTTCTCTCTGGAAACACCATATATTTT
CAIRVGVLSGNTIYF
>TRBV7-2|TRBD2|once|TRBJ2-5
TGTGCCAGCAGCTTAGGTGGGACTAGCGGGAGAGAGACCCAGTACTTC
CASSLGGTSGRETQYF
>TRBV3-1/TRBV3-2|.|.|TRBJ1-5
TGTGCCAGCAGCCAAGATACGAGGGTTAATCAGCCCCAGCATTTT
CASSQDTRVNQPQHF
>TRBV5-1|.|.|TRBJ2-2
TGCGCCAGCAGCCTACAGGGATTGGCCGGGGAGCTGTTTTTT
CASSLQGLAGELFF
>TRBV19|.|.|TRBJ2-5
TGTGCCAGTAGTATGCGGTTGTGGGAGACCCAGTACTTC
CASSMRLWETQYF
>TRBV4-3|TRBD2|.|TRBJ2-1
TGCGCCAGCAGCCATGTCTCTAGCGGGAGTTGGGACAATGAGCAGTTCTTC
CASSHVSSGSWDNEQFF
>TRBV10-3|TRBD2|once|TRBJ2-3
TGTGCCGTGGGACTAGCGGGAGATACGCAGTATTTT
CAVGLAGDTQYF
>TRBV7-2|TRBD2|.|TRBJ2-1
TGTGCCAGCAGCATGCTAGCGGGACCCCAGTTCTTC
CASSMLAGPQFF
>TRBV6-6|.|.|TRBJ2-2
TGTGCCAGCAGTTGGACAGGAGGAGGGACCGGGGAGCTGTTTTTT
CASSWTGGGTGELFF